The 31 T cell receptor beta chains below all came from one sample that was sequenced in a study of high-grade serous ovarian cancer treatment subgroups. The method was immunoSEQ multiplex PCR; TCRdb's version includes in-frame clones alone and lacks a portion of them. In the table there are fewer than 20,000 clones, about 68% of which are singletons. Tumor tissue was taken before any definitive surgery or chemotherapy was given. The sequencing input was tumor tissue. Source of these receptors: a human donor with high-grade serous ovarian cancer.

The rearrangement joins TRBV4-2 to TRBJ2-3; D unclear. The CDR3 is 19 residues long. Trimming removed 1 base at V and 0 bases at J, with 20 bases between. Germline assignment: CDR1 LGHNA and CDR2 YNFKEQ. The CDR3 nucleotides are TGTGCCAGCAGCCAAGGTCGTTCGACACTCTACCTCAGCACAGATACGCAGTATTTT. It is translated as CASSQGRSTLYLSTDTQYF.

The rearrangement links TRBV27 to TRBJ2-5; TRBD1 matches 8 bases. This CDR3 region has 13 residues. The V segment lost 6 bases and the J segment 4 bases; nucleotides outside the gene matches: 4. Germline CDR1 and CDR2: MNHEY and SMNVEV (reference sequence). This CDR3 is CASRRTGLETQYF. As DNA, the CDR3 is TGTGCCAGCAGACGGACAGGGTTAGAGACCCAGTACTTC.

The J gene is TRBJ1-3, the V gene TRBV10-3; unclear D gene. Germline values: CDR1 ENHRY, CDR2 SYGVKD. The CDR3 runs 14 residues. With 10 bases removed from V and 0 bases from J, the gap between germline ends came to 13 bases. The CDR3 protein is CASADGSSGNTIYF. For the CDR3, the DNA is TGTGCCAGCGCGGACGGAAGCTCTGGAAACACCATATATTTT.

J is TRBJ1-1 and V is TRBV5-6; unclear D gene. Trimming removed 2 bases from V and 6 bases from J, with 8 bases in between. The CDR3 spans 12 residues. Germline lookup yields CDR1 SGHDT and CDR2 YYEEEE. The CDR3 sequence is CASSLNWAEAFF. In nucleotides, the CDR3 is TGTGCCAGCAGCTTAAACTGGGCTGAAGCTTTCTTT.

This clone was seen a handful of times. This chain joins TRBV30 and TRBJ1-5, with D maybe TRBD1 (5 bases). The V end was cut by 3 bases, the J end by 4 bases, with 7 bases between. Germline CDR1 and CDR2: GTSNPN and SVGIG (reference sequence). This CDR3 has 12 residues. As DNA, the CDR3 is TGTGCCTGGAGCAGGGCGAATCAGCCCCAGCATTTT. It encodes CAWSRANQPQHF.

V gene TRBV7-2 combines with J gene TRBJ1-6, with 11 bases lining up with TRBD1. The CDR3 extends over 15 amino acids. The germline V gene encodes CDR1 SGHTA and CDR2 FQGNSA. Unmatched junction bases numbered 1, after V lost 4 bases and J lost 5 bases. CDR3 DNA: TGTGCCAGCAGCTGGACAGGGGGCAATAATTCACCCCTCCACTTT. Amino acids: CASSWTGGNNSPLHF.

The J gene is TRBJ2-1, the V gene TRBV28, with 10 bases that match TRBD2. The J segment lost 0 bases and the V segment lost 8 bases, leaving 7 bases of the junction unmatched. CDR1 and CDR2 (germline): MDHEN, SYDVKM. The CDR3 spans 16 residues. CDR3 protein: CASVGLAINSYNEQFF. CDR3 nucleotide sequence: TGTGCCAGCGTGGGACTAGCGATCAACTCCTACAATGAGCAGTTCTTC.

V and J are TRBV2 and TRBJ1-2; no reliable D call. The CDR3 has 10 amino acids. V was cut by 3 bases and J by 8 bases, with 4 bases left in between. The germline V gene encodes CDR1 SNHLY and CDR2 FYNNEI. This CDR3 reads CASSDRGYTF. The CDR3 nucleotides are TGTGCCAGCAGTGACAGGGGCTACACCTTC.

The chain is built from TRBV19 and TRBJ1-1; D is ambiguous. Looked up from germline, CDR1 is LNHDA and CDR2 is SQIVND (reference sequence). The CDR3 extends over 15 amino acids. V was shortened by 2 bases and J by 4 bases, with 14 bases between the two germline ends. Here the CDR3 DNA reads TGTGCCAGTAGTATACGCGCGGCCCTAGGCACTGAAGCTTTCTTT. Its protein is CASSIRAALGTEAFF. The variable domain in full, completed from reference TRBV19 and TRBJ1-1, reads DGGITQSPKYLFRKEGQNVTLSCEQNLNHDAMYWYRQDPGQGLRLIYYSQIVNDFQKGDIAEGYSVSREKKESFPLTVTSAQKNPTAFYLCASSIRAALGTEAFFGQGTRLTVV.

The chain joins TRBV6-6 to TRBJ1-1, with TRBD1 identical over 7 bases. The trim removed 7 bases at V and 4 bases at J, leaving 6 bases unmatched. The CDR3 is made up of 13 amino acids. The germline CDR1 and CDR2 sequences are MNHNY and SVGAGI (reference sequence). As DNA, the CDR3 is TGTGCCAGCAAAAACGACAGGGCCACTGAAGCTTTCTTT. This codes for CASKNDRATEAFF.

The chain uses TRBV6-1 and TRBJ2-5; D is uncertain. CDR3 size: 14 residues. Trimming removed 1 base from V and 1 base from J, with 7 bases in between. Germline CDR1 and CDR2: MNHNS and SASEGT. CDR3: CASSEEYFQETQYF. CDR3 sequence (DNA): TGTGCCAGCAGTGAAGAGTATTTCCAAGAGACCCAGTACTTC.

The chain employs TRBV20-1 and TRBJ1-5; unclear D gene. CDR3 length: 11 residues. The germline V gene has CDR1 DFQATT and CDR2 SNEGSKA (reference sequence). The germline V and J ends were trimmed by 5 bases and 5 bases, with 7 bases remaining between them. CDR3 bases: TGCAGTGCTGGCAAGTATCAGCCCCAGCATTTT. Translated: CSAGKYQPQHF.

The gene calls are TRBV10-3 and TRBJ2-1, with 8 bases fitting TRBD1. V shed 4 bases and J 2 bases; nucleotides not matched to a gene: 4. CDR1 and CDR2 from the germline V gene are ENHRY and SYGVKD. CDR3 length: 15 amino acids. As DNA, the CDR3 is TGTGCCATCAGTGGGCAGGGGGCCACCTACAATGAGCAGTTCTTC. Amino acid sequence: CAISGQGATYNEQFF.

This clone has just a few counts. The chain joins TRBV19 to TRBJ1-2; weak D call: TRBD1 (6 bases). Trimming cost V 7 bases and J 7 bases, with 16 bases left between them. CDR1 LNHDA and CDR2 SQIVND come from the germline V gene (reference sequence). The CDR3 runs 13 residues. The CDR3 loop reads CASTLGGAGGYTF. For the CDR3, the DNA is TGTGCCAGTACCCTCGGGGGGGCTGGTGGCTACACCTTC.

The chain employs TRBV6-6 and TRBJ2-7; no reliable D call. V was clipped by 3 bases and J by 3 bases, with 6 bases between them. Germline V CDR1 and CDR2: MNHNY, SVGAGI (reference sequence). This CDR3 has 12 amino acids. This chain's CDR3 is CASSYPFYEQYF. Written as DNA, the CDR3 is TGTGCCAGCAGTTATCCCTTCTACGAGCAGTACTTC.

The V and J genes are TRBV27 and TRBJ1-1; TRBD1 matches 8 bases. The CDR3 length is 15 residues. CDR1 and CDR2 from the germline V gene are MNHEY and SMNVEV (reference sequence). V lost 0 bases to trimming and J lost 5 bases; unmatched junction nucleotides: 5. The CDR3 DNA reads TGTGCCAGCAGTTTATCGAACAGGGGGAGGACTGAAGCTTTCTTT. Its protein product is CASSLSNRGRTEAFF.

This clone was seen once. The V call is TRBV15, the J call TRBJ1-6; D remains ambiguous. The CDR3 contains 17 residues. The germline V gene encodes CDR1 LNHNV and CDR2 YYDKDF (reference sequence). The ends were cut back, 0 bases at V and 6 bases at J, with 15 bases in the middle. The CDR3 region has the DNA TGTGCCACCAGCAGAGATCGAACTGCAGATTCTAATTCACCCCTCCACTTT. It yields the protein CATSRDRTADSNSPLHF.

The chain uses TRBV11-2 and TRBJ2-6; tentatively, D is TRBD1 (5 bases). Trimming removed 3 bases from V and 0 bases from J, with 9 bases in between. Germline-derived CDR1 and CDR2 are SGHAT and FQNNGV. The CDR3 has 16 amino acids. The CDR3 coding sequence is TGTGCCAGCAGCTTGGCAGGGCCCTCTGGGGCCAACGTCCTGACTTTC. It specifies CASSLAGPSGANVLTF.

The V call is TRBV7-9, the J call TRBJ1-1; no clear D gene. Trimming stripped 3 bases from V and 2 bases from J, with 10 bases between. Looked up from germline, CDR1 is SEHNR and CDR2 is FQNEAQ (reference sequence). The CDR3 is 14 residues long. CDR3 bases: TGTGCCAGCAGCTTGGTGTCCGGAAACACTGAAGCTTTCTTT. Its translation is CASSLVSGNTEAFF.

A few counts support this clone. The V gene is TRBV18, the J gene TRBJ2-1; no firm D call. Between the trimmed V and J ends, which lost 4 bases and 6 bases, there was a span of 10 bases. This CDR3 is 13 amino acids long. Germline V gene data show CDR1 as KGHSH and CDR2 as LQKENI. As DNA, the CDR3 is TGTGCCAGCTCACAAGGCAGCTCCAATGAGCAGTTCTTC. This encodes CASSQGSSNEQFF.

CDR3 residues: CASSLGVHEQFF. The CDR3 nucleotides are TGTGCCAGCAGCTTGGGTGTACATGAGCAGTTCTTC. The V and J genes are TRBV5-5 and TRBJ2-1, with unresolved D. V lost 0 bases and J 8 bases, leaving 6 bases between the germline ends. Germline-derived CDR1 and CDR2 are SGHKS and YYEKEE (reference sequence). The CDR3 spans 12 residues.

The rearrangement uses TRBV7-9 and TRBJ1-2, with 12 bases that match TRBD1. Germline V lookup: CDR1 SEHNR, CDR2 FQNEAQ (reference sequence). V gave up 2 bases and J gave up 8 bases; unmatched junction bases: 12. This CDR3 spans 17 amino acids. The CDR3 is CASSLTFKGQGAPGYTF. The CDR3 bases are TGTGCCAGCAGCTTAACCTTTAAGGGACAGGGGGCGCCGGGCTACACCTTC.

This chain joins TRBV10-3 and TRBJ2-1; 8 bases align to TRBD2. Germline loops: CDR1 ENHRY, CDR2 SYGVKD. This CDR3 is built from 15 residues. J lost 3 bases, V lost 7 bases, and 8 bases had no gene match. This CDR3 is CAINPGGGYYNEQFF. In DNA form, the CDR3 reads TGTGCCATCAACCCGGGAGGGGGTTACTACAATGAGCAGTTCTTC.

V and J are TRBV19 and TRBJ2-1; 15 bases fit TRBD2. This CDR3 comprises 18 residues. Germline V gene sequence: CDR1 LNHDA, CDR2 SQIVND (reference sequence). J gave up 4 bases and V 5 bases, and 9 bases lay outside the gene matches. The CDR3 spells CASSPWTSGRVDYNEQFF. The CDR3 nucleotides read TGTGCCAGTAGTCCGTGGACTAGCGGGAGGGTAGATTACAATGAGCAGTTCTTC.

The rearrangement joins TRBV7-9 to TRBJ2-5; 8 nucleotides match TRBD2. The V gene's germline CDR1 is SEHNR and CDR2 FQNEAQ (reference sequence). CDR3 size: 14 residues. The V gene end was trimmed by 7 bases and the J gene end by 5 bases; junction bases not matched to a gene: 9. The CDR3 coding sequence is TGTGCCAGCATCAAGGGGACTAGAGGGGAGACCCAGTACTTC. Its protein product is CASIKGTRGETQYF.

This clone was observed a few times. V is TRBV28 and J is TRBJ1-1; the D is unclear. The V and J ends lost 6 bases and 0 bases respectively, with 11 bases between them. There are 14 residues in the CDR3. Germline V gene lookup returns CDR1 MDHEN and CDR2 SYDVKM. CDR3 amino acids: CASRESLMNTEAFF. CDR3 nucleotide sequence: TGTGCCAGCAGGGAATCTCTTATGAACACTGAAGCTTTCTTT.

The CDR3 coding sequence is TGTGCCAGCAGCGCGTACTTTTCAGATACGCAGTATTTT. Translation gives CASSAYFSDTQYF. The V call is TRBV9, the J call TRBJ2-3; no firm D call. This CDR3 region has 13 residues. Trimming took 3 bases from V and 4 from J, leaving 9 bases between them. From germline, CDR1 is SGDLS and CDR2 YYNGEE. Full variable domain (remainder filled in from reference TRBV9 and TRBJ2-3): DSGVTQTPKHLITATGQRVTLRCSPRSGDLSVYWYQQSLDQGLQFLIQYYNGEERAKGNILERFSAQQFPDLHSELNLSSLELGDSALYFCASSAYFSDTQYFGPGTRLTVL.

The V call is TRBV9, the J call TRBJ1-3, with a tentative D call TRBD1 (5 bases). The CDR3 is 15 residues long. V dropped 4 bases and J dropped 0 bases, with 11 bases sitting between them. From germline, CDR1 is SGDLS and CDR2 YYNGEE. CDR3 sequence reads: CASSPRGSSGNTIYF. The CDR3 region has the DNA TGTGCCAGCAGCCCCCGGGGGTCCTCTGGAAACACCATATATTTT.

J is TRBJ2-1 and V is TRBV9, with TRBD2 matching 8 bases. The V and J ends lost 2 bases and 2 bases, in that order; junction bases with no gene match: 3. In germline, CDR1 is SGDLS, CDR2 YYNGEE. The CDR3 extends over 15 amino acids. CDR3 bases: TGTGCCAGCAGCGTCGAAGCGGGGGCCTACAATGAGCAGTTCTTC. Translating gives CASSVEAGAYNEQFF.

This chain connects TRBV6-1 to TRBJ2-5; D is perhaps TRBD2 (5 bases). CDR1 and CDR2 (germline): MNHNS, SASEGT. Trimming left V 9 bases short and J 4 bases short, with 18 bases between. This CDR3 comprises 14 residues. DNA for the CDR3: TGTGCCAGTCTCGGAGGCGGCTCGGGAGAGACCCAGTACTTC. Encoded protein: CASLGGGSGETQYF.

V gene TRBV27 combines with J gene TRBJ2-5; 9 bases align to TRBD2. Germline CDR1 MNHEY, CDR2 SMNVEV (reference sequence). The CDR3 sequence is 15 residues long. V lost 3 bases and J lost 4; bases outside the gene matches: 6. CDR3 amino acids: CASSFGGRARETQYF. CDR3 sequence (DNA): TGTGCCAGCAGTTTTGGCGGGAGGGCCCGAGAGACCCAGTACTTC.